These T cell receptor beta chains were read from a single sample in a study of early T cells in non-severe SARS-CoV-2 infection. TCRdb reprocessed the 5' RACE reads via MiXCR and lists one record per CDR3 protein. Of roughly 97,000 distinct CDR3 sequences listed, 11% are singletons. Specimen: whole blood, collected at baseline. The origin of the receptors is an adult who was a healthcare worker with PCR-confirmed SARS-CoV-2 infection or an uninfected control (not recorded which). The CDR3 runs from the conserved cysteine through the conserved F or W. A D gene is named only where the DNA matches it firmly. Some rows have no size entry. The others give once, few or many, or a class for an expanded clone.

CASSQEPGGGSGANVLTF	TGCGCCAGCAGCCAAGAACCAGGGGGCGGTTCTGGGGCCAACGTCCTGACTTTC	once	TRBD1	TRBV4-3	TRBJ2-6
CASSLYRANSPLHF	TGTGCCAGCAGCTTGTACAGGGCTAATTCACCCCTCCACTTT	many	-	TRBV5-8	TRBJ1-6
CASTGGTGDNEQFF	TGTGCCAGCACGGGGGGGACAGGAGACAATGAGCAGTTCTTC	many	-	TRBV2	TRBJ2-1
CSVLGGTGVTDTQYF	TGCAGCGTGCTGGGCGGAACAGGGGTCACAGATACGCAGTATTTT	-	TRBD1	TRBV29-1	TRBJ2-3
CASRDSGHVRTEAFF	TGTGCCAGCAGAGATAGCGGCCACGTGAGAACTGAAGCTTTCTTT	-	-	TRBV6-5	TRBJ1-1
CATSLSNQPQHF	TGTGCCACCAGCCTCTCCAATCAGCCCCAGCATTTT	-	-	TRBV15	TRBJ1-5
CAWNRDRGGDTQYF	TGTGCCTGGAACCGGGACAGGGGGGGAGATACGCAGTATTTT	many	TRBD1	TRBV30	TRBJ2-3
CASSSDSPSYEQYF	TGTGCCAGCAGCTCCGACTCGCCTTCCTACGAGCAGTACTTC	-	-	TRBV7-8	TRBJ2-7
CATLAYDVTYGYTF	TGTGCCACACTTGCTTACGACGTTACCTATGGCTACACCTTC	many	-	TRBV7-2	TRBJ1-2
CSAKSPTPNTGELFF	TGCAGTGCTAAGTCCCCTACCCCGAACACCGGGGAGCTGTTTTTT	many	-	TRBV20-1	TRBJ2-2
CASSQDGGYGEQFF	TGTGCCAGCAGCCAAGACGGGGGTTATGGTGAGCAGTTCTTC	few	-	TRBV7-3	TRBJ2-1
CASSSTRAFSTDTQYF	TGTGCCAGCAGCTCCACGCGGGCCTTTAGCACAGATACGCAGTATTTT	-	-	TRBV5-4	TRBJ2-3
CASSSYRGPGELFF	TGTGCCAGCAGTTCCTACAGGGGGCCCGGGGAGCTGTTTTTT	-	TRBD1	TRBV27	TRBJ2-2
CASSQGGQAYNEQFF	TGTGCCAGCAGCCAAGGGGGACAGGCCTACAATGAGCAGTTCTTC	-	TRBD1	TRBV14	TRBJ2-1